One sample yielded the 5 T cell receptor beta chains listed below, sequenced in a study of T-cell memory formation after mild COVID-19. TCRdb fed the 5' RACE reads into MiXCR, producing one record per CDR3 protein. Of about 410,000 distinct CDR3 sequences listed, more than 20% are singletons. Sequenced sample: PBMCs or a T cell subset sorted from them (not recorded which). Receptors originate from an adult woman who had mild COVID-19 (a few samples of this study predate the infection). Cell type and time point are not known.

This clonotype was counted a few times. The rearrangement uses TRBV7-2 and TRBJ2-1; 7 bases line up with TRBD1. Germline V lookup: CDR1 SGHTA, CDR2 FQGNSA. CDR3 length equals 15 residues. V trimming: 6 bases; J trimming: 4 bases; junction bases outside the gene matches: 9. CDR3 residues: CASSPRQGKYNEQFF. The CDR3 DNA reads TGTGCCAGCAGTCCCCGACAGGGCAAATACAATGAGCAGTTCTTC.

J is TRBJ2-1 and V is TRBV2; weak D call: TRBD2 (6 bases). From germline, CDR1 is SNHLY and CDR2 FYNNEI. The V and J ends lost 6 bases and 7 bases respectively, with 10 bases between them. The CDR3 length is 12 residues. The CDR3 DNA sequence: TGTGCCAGCAGCGCGGAGGGGAATGAGCAGTTCTTC. It translates to CASSAEGNEQFF.

This clonotype was seen only a few times. This chain links TRBV25-1 with TRBJ1-2; possibly TRBD1 for D (5 bases). This CDR3 is 15 amino acids long. The V and J ends lost 3 bases and 4 bases respectively, with 15 bases between them. Germline CDR1 is MGHDK and CDR2 is SYGVNS. This chain's CDR3 is CASSDPQGSSYGYTF. The CDR3 nucleotides are TGTGCCAGCAGTGATCCCCAGGGATCCAGCTATGGCTACACCTTC.

This clonotype was counted a few times. This chain uses TRBV11-2 with TRBJ2-3, with 8 bases identical to TRBD2. The germline V gene encodes CDR1 SGHAT and CDR2 FQNNGV. V gave up 5 bases and J gave up 3 bases; unmatched junction bases: 7. The CDR3 extends over 15 amino acids. CDR3 region: CASSPRGGLTDTQYF. DNA of the CDR3: TGTGCCAGCAGCCCCCGCGGGGGGCTAACAGATACGCAGTATTTT.

This clonotype occurred a few times. The chain couples TRBV7-9 to TRBJ2-7; tentative D call: TRBD2 (6 bases). The CDR3 consists of 14 residues. Germline V CDR1 and CDR2: SEHNR, FQNEAQ (reference sequence). With 5 bases removed from V and 4 bases from J, the gap between germline ends came to 15 bases. CDR3 loop: CASSDGGLEYEQYF. In DNA form, the CDR3 reads TGTGCCAGCAGCGACGGGGGTCTCGAGTACGAGCAGTACTTC.